These 20 T cell receptor beta chains share one sample of origin, sequenced in a study of shared clonotypes between healthy human individuals. Clones were read by immunoSEQ multiplex PCR, and TCRdb kept only the in-frame ones, dropping some. Of fewer than 1.4 million clones in the sample, approximately 80% were seen once. What was sequenced was memory CD4+ T cells from PBMCs. Subset meaning: CD45RA-negative fraction. These receptors were obtained from a man aged 18 to 30 in good health. Some clones in this sample may be carry-over from other donors' samples.

The chain recombines TRBV7-2 with TRBJ1-2; TRBD1 is a possible D gene (6 bases). V lost 5 bases to trimming and J lost 6 bases, with 10 bases between them. CDR3 size: 12 residues. Germline CDR1 SGHTA, CDR2 FQGNSA. The CDR3 loop is CASSANRDGYTF. CDR3 DNA sequence: TGTGCCAGCAGCGCCAACAGGGATGGCTACACCTTC.

J is TRBJ2-3 and V is TRBV4-1; 10 nucleotides line up with TRBD2. The CDR3 covers 16 residues. The V gene's germline CDR1 is MGHRA and CDR2 YSYEKL. V trimming: 3 bases; J trimming: 4 bases; junction bases outside the gene matches: 7. For the CDR3, the DNA is TGCGCCAGCAGCCAGGGTCTAGCGGGAGCAGCAGATACGCAGTATTTT. Translation gives CASSQGLAGAADTQYF.

The chain recombines TRBV28 with TRBJ1-3, with D perhaps TRBD1 (6 bases). The germline gives CDR1 MDHEN, CDR2 SYDVKM. The V gene lost 6 bases and the J gene lost 0 bases, with 9 bases spanning the gap. This CDR3 spans 14 amino acids. The CDR3 DNA follows: TGTGCCAGCAGCACAGGGTCCTCTGGAAACACCATATATTTT. The encoded protein is CASSTGSSGNTIYF.

The chain's CDR3 is CASSLRQTGRNNEQFF. DNA of the CDR3: TGTGCCAGCAGCTTAAGGCAGACAGGCAGGAACAATGAGCAGTTCTTC. V is TRBV7-9 and J is TRBJ2-1; perhaps TRBD1 as D (6 bases). Trimming left V 2 bases short and J 5 bases short, with 16 bases between. This CDR3 is built from 16 residues. Per the germline V gene, CDR1 is SEHNR and CDR2 is FQNEAQ (reference sequence).

The V call is TRBV28, the J call TRBJ2-2; TRBD2 matches 11 bases. The CDR3 runs 20 residues. Looked up from germline, CDR1 is MDHEN and CDR2 is SYDVKM. V shed 5 bases, J shed 4 bases, and the junction held 18 bases outside the gene matches. The CDR3 DNA reads as TGTGCCAGCAGTACAACTAGCGGGAGTGGAGTATATCAAGGCACCGGGGAGCTGTTTTTT. This translates into CASSTTSGSGVYQGTGELFF. The whole variable domain, remainder taken from reference TRBV28 and TRBJ2-2, is DVKVTQSSRYLVKRTGEKVFLECVQDMDHENMFWYRQDPGLGLRLIYFSYDVKMKEKGDIPEGYSVSREKKERFSLILESASTNQTSMYLCASSTTSGSGVYQGTGELFFGEGSRLTVL.

V usage is TRBV7-9 and J usage is TRBJ2-7; a possible D gene is TRBD2 (6 bases). Germline CDR1 is SEHNR and CDR2 is FQNEAQ (reference sequence). Deletions cut 1 base from V and 1 base from J, with 17 bases between. The CDR3 is 17 residues long. The CDR3 DNA reads as TGTGCCAGCAGCTTAGGGAGGGAGGCGCAGACATCCTACGAGCAGTACTTC. It is translated as CASSLGREAQTSYEQYF.

This clone came up once. The chain employs TRBV19 and TRBJ2-3; TRBD2 aligns across 12 bases. Losses at the gene ends were 5 bases for V and 5 bases for J; bases not matched to a gene: 8. The CDR3 length is 16 residues. Germline values: CDR1 LNHDA, CDR2 SQIVND (reference sequence). CDR3 sequence: CASSLAGGLGQDTQYF. CDR3 nucleotide sequence: TGTGCCAGTAGTCTAGCGGGAGGGTTAGGCCAAGATACGCAGTATTTT.

The table lists this clone with a count of one. The chain carries TRBV28 and TRBJ2-1; 10 bases fit TRBD2. CDR3 length: 16 residues. J lost 1 base, V lost 5 bases, and 5 bases had no gene match. CDR1 and CDR2 from the germline V gene are MDHEN and SYDVKM. DNA for the CDR3: TGTGCCAGCAGTCCCCTGGGACTAGCGTCCTACAATGAGCAGTTCTTC. Its protein product is CASSPLGLASYNEQFF.

There are a few counts of this clone. This sample also contains other DNA sequences that code for the same CDR3. V and J are TRBV4-1 and TRBJ1-4, with a weak D call TRBD1 (5 bases). The germline V and J ends were trimmed by 4 bases and 7 bases, with 10 bases remaining between them. The CDR3 spans 13 residues. From germline, CDR1 is MGHRA and CDR2 YSYEKL. The CDR3: CASSLLGGEKLFF. The CDR3 region has the DNA TGCGCCAGCAGCCTCCTTGGGGGTGAAAAACTGTTTTTT.

The chain recombines TRBV9 with TRBJ2-3, with 9 positions matching TRBD2. CDR1 and CDR2 from the germline V gene are SGDLS and YYNGEE. V lost 2 bases and J lost 0; bases outside the gene matches: 4. The CDR3 consists of 16 residues. The CDR3 loop reads CASSVGTSRSTDTQYF. CDR3 nucleotide sequence: TGTGCCAGCAGCGTGGGGACTAGCCGAAGCACAGATACGCAGTATTTT.

This clone was found a few times. The DNA for the CDR3 is TGCGCCAGCAGCCAGAAGGGGGAGGAAGGGCTGTTTTTT. As protein: CASSQKGEEGLFF. The chain couples TRBV5-1 to TRBJ1-4; possibly TRBD1 for D (6 bases). The V end lost 4 bases, the J end lost 14 bases, and 18 bases lay between the germline ends. Germline-derived CDR1 and CDR2 are SGHRS and YFSETQ. The CDR3 spans 13 residues.

This chain connects TRBV11-2 to TRBJ2-7, with D possibly matching TRBD2 (6 bases). V lost 1 base to trimming and J lost 2 bases, with 12 bases between them. CDR3 length: 15 amino acids. CDR1 and CDR2 (germline): SGHAT, FQNNGV. The CDR3: CASSLASEITYEQYF. The CDR3 region has the DNA TGTGCCAGCAGCTTAGCTAGCGAGATCACCTACGAGCAGTACTTC. Full variable domain (missing parts from reference TRBV11-2 and TRBJ2-7): EAGVAQSPRYKIIEKRQSVAFWCNPISGHATLYWYQQILGQGPKLLIQFQNNGVVDDSQLPKDRFSAERLKGVDSTLKIQPAKLEDSAVYLCASSLASEITYEQYFGPGTRLTVT.

As for this clone: This same CDR3 is encoded by further DNA sequences in the sample. The CDR3 bases are TGTGCCAGCAGCTCCTGGACGGTAAACTATGGCTACACCTTC. It codes for CASSSWTVNYGYTF. The chain has TRBV5-6 and TRBJ1-2; no reliable D call. Looked up from germline, CDR1 is SGHDT and CDR2 is YYEEEE. V lost 3 bases to trimming and J lost 2 bases, with 11 bases between them. The CDR3 runs 14 residues. The full variable domain, rest sourced from reference TRBV5-6 and TRBJ1-2, is DAGVTQSPTHLIKTRGQQVTLRCSPKSGHDTVSWYQQALGQGPQFIFQYYEEEERQRGNFPDRFSGHQFPNYSSELNVNALLLGDSALYLCASSSWTVNYGYTFGSGTRLTVV.

The chain combines TRBV6-1 with TRBJ2-3; possibly TRBD2 for D (6 bases). Trimming removed 2 bases from V and 2 bases from J, with 17 bases in between. Germline CDR1 MNHNS, CDR2 SASEGT. This CDR3 spans 17 amino acids. In DNA form, the CDR3 reads TGTGCCAGCAGTGAAAACTGGGGGGAATTGATCACAGATACGCAGTATTTT. Residues: CASSENWGELITDTQYF.

This chain joins TRBV6-6 and TRBJ2-2; D may be TRBD1 (5 bases). From germline, CDR1 is MNHNY and CDR2 SVGAGI (reference sequence). The CDR3 has 16 amino acids. V lost 2 bases, J lost 1 base, and 11 bases lay in between. The CDR3 is CASSYKSQGNTGELFF. The DNA for the CDR3 is TGTGCCAGCAGTTACAAGTCCCAGGGGAACACCGGGGAGCTGTTTTTT.

This chain connects TRBV4-1 to TRBJ2-1; D not certain. There are 13 residues in the CDR3. Germline V gives CDR1 MGHRA, CDR2 YSYEKL. The ends were cut back, 0 bases at V and 15 bases at J, with 15 bases in the middle. CDR3 coding DNA: TGCGCCAGCAGCCAAGAGCACACCCGAGACCCGTTCTTC. Its translation: CASSQEHTRDPFF.

The chain recombines TRBV6-1 with TRBJ1-1; the D gene is possibly TRBD1 (5 bases). The CDR3 sequence is 15 residues long. V was trimmed by 3 bases and J by 1 base, leaving 12 bases between them. Germline loops: CDR1 MNHNS, CDR2 SASEGT. In nucleotides, the CDR3 is TGTGCCAGCAGTGATCTTGCGGGGGGGAACACTGAAGCTTTCTTT. Its protein is CASSDLAGGNTEAFF.

This sequence joins TRBV21-1 and TRBJ2-3; no DNA check was done on the table's D call, TRBD2. TRBV21-1 is an annotated pseudogene. The CDR3 contains 16 residues. CDR3 bases: TGTGCCAGCAGCAAAGTTCTGTTATTTAGAGCAGATACGCAGTATTTT. It codes for CASSKVLLFRADTQYF.

The chain uses TRBV2 and TRBJ1-2, with D tentatively TRBD1 (5 bases). This CDR3 is built from 14 residues. The V end was cut by 6 bases, the J end by 2 bases, with 13 bases between. Germline CDR1 reads SNHLY; CDR2 reads FYNNEI. The CDR3 spells CASSASGANYGYTF. The CDR3 region has the DNA TGTGCCAGCAGCGCTTCCGGGGCGAACTATGGCTACACCTTC.

The chain links TRBV25-1 to TRBJ2-7; D is possibly TRBD1 (6 bases). CDR1 is MGHDK, CDR2 SYGVNS, per germline. The V and J ends lost 4 bases and 4 bases respectively, with 11 bases between them. The CDR3 contains 13 residues. CDR3 amino acids: CASSGEGGYEQYF. The DNA of the CDR3 is TGTGCCAGCAGTGGAGAAGGGGGATACGAGCAGTACTTC.